The 20 T cell receptor beta chains presented below share a single source sample, sequenced in a study of technical replicates of blood from several donors. The protocol was immunoSEQ multiplex PCR, while the TCRdb copy is restricted to in-frame clones and leaves out a portion. The table includes 84,000 or so clones, 85% to 95% detected once. Sequenced sample: T cells isolated from PBMCs. The origin of the receptors is a human donor in good health.

The chain uses TRBV6-1 and TRBJ2-3; D gene ambiguous. Trimming left V 8 bases short and J 0 bases short, with 15 bases between. This CDR3 has 15 residues. The germline CDR1 and CDR2 sequences are MNHNS and SASEGT. Here the CDR3 reads CASGSVQTSTDTQYF. The CDR3 DNA sequence: TGTGCCAGCGGGTCGGTCCAGACTAGCACAGATACGCAGTATTTT.

The chain has TRBV27 and TRBJ2-3, with D possibly matching TRBD2 (6 bases). This CDR3 has 15 residues. CDR1 is MNHEY and CDR2 is SMNVEV in the germline V gene (reference sequence). Trimming pared 5 bases from V and 2 bases from J, leaving 14 bases between. The CDR3 DNA reads TGTGCCAGCAGTCATAGCGGACCCTACACAGATACGCAGTATTTT. The encoded protein is CASSHSGPYTDTQYF.

The rearrangement uses TRBV5-6 and TRBJ1-1, with a possible D match to TRBD1 (6 bases). The CDR3 consists of 13 residues. The germline V gene has CDR1 SGHDT and CDR2 YYEEEE. V lost 4 bases, J lost 7 bases, and 14 bases lay in between. CDR3 region: CASSLALDSEAFF. As DNA, the CDR3 is TGTGCCAGCAGCCTCGCGTTGGACAGTGAAGCTTTCTTT. The full variable domain, rest sourced from reference TRBV5-6 and TRBJ1-1, is DAGVTQSPTHLIKTRGQQVTLRCSPKSGHDTVSWYQQALGQGPQFIFQYYEEEERQRGNFPDRFSGHQFPNYSSELNVNALLLGDSALYLCASSLALDSEAFFGQGTRLTVV.

V and J are TRBV6-5 and TRBJ1-6; D call uncertain. Trimming removed 0 bases at V and 13 bases at J, with 19 bases between. Germline V gene sequence: CDR1 MNHEY, CDR2 SVGAGI. The CDR3 loop spans 16 amino acids. The CDR3 DNA sequence: TGTGCCAGCAGTTACTCGATTACCCCAGGAGGCGATCCCCTCCACTTT. Residues: CASSYSITPGGDPLHF.

The V gene is TRBV15, the J gene TRBJ1-1; D might be TRBD1 (6 bases). Germline CDR1 LNHNV, CDR2 YYDKDF (reference sequence). CDR3 length: 15 residues. The V and J ends lost 1 base and 3 bases respectively, with 12 bases between them. CDR3 nucleotide sequence: TGTGCCACCAGCAGAGTTCAGGGGCTAGACACTGAAGCTTTCTTT. Translation gives CATSRVQGLDTEAFF.

In DNA form, the CDR3 reads TGTGCCAGCGGGGCGCTCGGGGAGCTGTTTTTT. As protein: CASGALGELFF. The V and J genes are TRBV6-1 and TRBJ2-2; possible D gene TRBD1, 5 bases. Germline CDR1 reads MNHNS; CDR2 reads SASEGT. V gave up 8 bases and J gave up 7 bases, with 8 bases separating them. The CDR3 has 11 residues.

This chain joins TRBV7-9 and TRBJ2-1; TRBD1 matches 9 bases. Losses at the gene ends were 6 bases for V and 1 base for J; bases not matched to a gene: 7. Germline CDR1 SEHNR, CDR2 FQNEAQ (reference sequence). The CDR3 covers 16 residues. The CDR3 sequence: CASRPRQGGSYNEQFF. CDR3 DNA: TGTGCCAGCAGGCCTAGACAGGGGGGGTCCTACAATGAGCAGTTCTTC.

The rearrangement links TRBV10-1 to TRBJ2-5; 10 nucleotides align to TRBD2. The CDR3 covers 16 residues. The germline gives CDR1 WNHNN, CDR2 SYGVQD (reference sequence). The trim removed 6 bases at V and 7 bases at J, leaving 14 bases unmatched. The CDR3 reads CASSLGLAGVAATQYF. Written as DNA, the CDR3 is TGCGCCAGCAGCCTCGGGCTAGCGGGAGTCGCGGCGACCCAGTACTTC.

This chain uses TRBV6-5 with TRBJ1-1; possible D gene TRBD1, 5 bases. Germline loops: CDR1 MNHEY, CDR2 SVGAGI. This CDR3 is built from 15 residues. With 1 base removed from V and 2 bases from J, the gap between germline ends came to 11 bases. CDR3 in amino acids: CASSYWGGSNTEAFF. The CDR3 DNA follows: TGTGCCAGCAGTTACTGGGGCGGCAGCAACACTGAAGCTTTCTTT.

This clone has only one observation. The gene calls are TRBV5-1 and TRBJ2-1, with 10 positions matching TRBD2. J was trimmed by 4 bases and V by 4 bases; bases with no gene match: 5. The CDR3 extends over 15 amino acids. Germline V CDR1 and CDR2: SGHRS, YFSETQ. The CDR3 DNA follows: TGCGCCAGCAGCCCGGGGACTAGCGTGTACAATGAGCAGTTCTTC. Translated: CASSPGTSVYNEQFF.

In its sample, this clone was seen a few times. The chain uses TRBV6-1 and TRBJ1-1, with 9 bases identical to TRBD1. The CDR3 runs 14 residues. J was trimmed by 4 bases and V by 3 bases; bases with no gene match: 3. Germline V gives CDR1 MNHNS, CDR2 SASEGT. CDR3 residues: CASSDRDRATEAFF. DNA for the CDR3: TGTGCCAGCAGTGACCGGGACAGGGCCACTGAAGCTTTCTTT.

The chain employs TRBV10-3 and TRBJ2-5; 11 bases match TRBD2. This CDR3 comprises 14 residues. V shed 10 bases, J shed 5 bases, and the junction held 9 bases outside the gene matches. Germline assignment: CDR1 ENHRY and CDR2 SYGVKD. The CDR3 loop reads CATKLAGDEETQYF. The CDR3 nucleotides are TGTGCCACCAAACTAGCGGGAGATGAGGAGACCCAGTACTTC.

V gene TRBV5-1 combines with J gene TRBJ2-1; 9 nucleotides align to TRBD2. J lost 2 bases, V lost 0 bases, and 6 bases had no gene match. CDR3 length: 17 amino acids. Germline values: CDR1 SGHRS, CDR2 YFSETQ. The CDR3: CASSLVLAGVTYNEQFF. The CDR3, as DNA: TGCGCCAGCAGCTTGGTCTTAGCGGGAGTCACCTACAATGAGCAGTTCTTC. Full variable domain (outside the CDR3, taken from reference TRBV5-1 and TRBJ2-1): KAGVTQTPRYLIKTRGQQVTLSCSPISGHRSVSWYQQTPGQGLQFLFEYFSETQRNKGNFPGRFSGRQFSNSRSEMNVSTLELGDSALYLCASSLVLAGVTYNEQFFGPGTRLTVL.

Concerning this clone: A junction boundary mismatches the germline segment, possibly from a read error. The gene calls are TRBV7-9 and TRBJ1-5; 9 nucleotides agree with TRBD1. Germline loops: CDR1 SEHNR, CDR2 FQNEAQ (reference sequence). This CDR3 has 13 residues. The CDR3 nucleotides read TGTGCCAGCACGGGGGACAGGGTTGGGGGTTTATTTTTT. Translation: CASTGDRVGGLFF.

V and J are TRBV5-5 and TRBJ2-7; 9 bases line up with TRBD2. Trimming took 0 bases from V and 1 from J; bases not matched to a gene: 8. The CDR3 length is 17 residues. Germline V lookup: CDR1 SGHKS, CDR2 YYEKEE (reference sequence). The CDR3 coding sequence is TGTGCCAGCAGCTTGGGCAGGGGACTAGCCAGATCCTACGAGCAGTACTTC. This encodes CASSLGRGLARSYEQYF.

The V call is TRBV19, the J call TRBJ2-7, with 11 bases aligning to TRBD2. This CDR3 spans 20 amino acids. Germline V lookup: CDR1 LNHDA, CDR2 SQIVND (reference sequence). J gave up 2 bases and V 0 bases, and 15 bases lay outside the gene matches. CDR3 protein: CASSIDLLAGDQPPPYEQYF. The CDR3 nucleotides read TGTGCCAGTAGTATAGACCTACTAGCGGGAGACCAACCCCCTCCCTACGAGCAGTACTTC.

The chain combines TRBV30 with TRBJ2-1, with 8 bases identical to TRBD1. V was pared by 4 bases and J by 16 bases, with 9 bases of the junction left unmatched. Germline values: CDR1 GTSNPN, CDR2 SVGIG (reference sequence). The CDR3 runs to 11 residues. The DNA for the CDR3 is TGTGCCTGGAATTCGGGGACAGGTGAATTCTTC. Translated, it gives CAWNSGTGEFF.

The chain links TRBV5-1 to TRBJ2-3, with a possible D match to TRBD1 (6 bases). CDR1 and CDR2 from the germline V gene are SGHRS and YFSETQ. Trimming removed 6 bases from V and 1 base from J, with 9 bases in between. The length of the CDR3 is 13 residues. CDR3 protein: CASNPGGTDTQYF. The CDR3 DNA sequence: TGCGCCAGCAACCCAGGGGGCACAGATACGCAGTATTTT.

The gene calls are TRBV28 and TRBJ1-1; the D gene is possibly TRBD1 (5 bases). Germline CDR1 is MDHEN and CDR2 is SYDVKM. V lost 7 bases and J lost 5, with 14 bases in between. CDR3 size: 13 residues. The CDR3 spells CASTIAGRTEAFF. In nucleotides, the CDR3 is TGTGCCAGCACTATAGCAGGGCGGACTGAAGCTTTCTTT. The complete variable domain, with remaining parts taken from reference TRBV28 and TRBJ1-1, reads DVKVTQSSRYLVKRTGEKVFLECVQDMDHENMFWYRQDPGLGLRLIYFSYDVKMKEKGDIPEGYSVSREKKERFSLILESASTNQTSMYLCASTIAGRTEAFFGQGTRLTVV.

This chain connects TRBV4-1 to TRBJ1-2, with D perhaps matching TRBD1 (6 bases). The CDR3 spans 15 residues. Germline V gives CDR1 MGHRA, CDR2 YSYEKL. V dropped 4 bases and J dropped 5 bases, with 17 bases sitting between them. The CDR3 DNA sequence: TGCGCCAGCAGCCCTGGGACATCGACAATTTATGGCTACACCTTC. Translating gives CASSPGTSTIYGYTF.